These T cell receptor beta chains were read from a single sample in a study of identical twins. One entry per CDR3 protein results from TCRdb running MiXCR on the 5' RACE reads. The sample shows about 200,000 distinct CDR3 sequences, 6.5% of them seen only once. The data also belong to a second study, concerning T cells expressing NK-cell markers.

Sequenced material: CD8+ T cells sorted from blood. Every receptor here comes from a woman aged 18-29 years in good health. The CDR3 runs from the conserved cysteine through the conserved F or W. D genes are given only for firm matches. Clone size is stated in some rows and not others, as once, few, many or a class when expanded.

TRBV9,-,TRBJ2-3,many,TGTGCCAGCAGCGTAGAAGGCAGAATGGATACGCAGTATTTT,CASSVEGRMDTQYF
TRBV19,-,TRBJ2-7,few,TGTGCCAGTAGTATAAGGACGACGTCCTACGAGCAGTACTTC,CASSIRTTSYEQYF
TRBV29-1,-,TRBJ2-1,few,TGCAGCGTTGTAACGAGCGGATTTATTTATGAGCAGTTCTTC,CSVVTSGFIYEQFF
TRBV7-9,TRBD2,TRBJ2-1,-,TGTGCCACCCTTGGGACTAGCGGGAGTACCAATGAGCAGTTCTTC,CATLGTSGSTNEQFF
TRBV5-1,TRBD1,TRBJ1-1,many,TGCGCCAGCAGCTGGGCGGACAGGGAGACTGAAGCTTTCTTT,CASSWADRETEAFF
TRBV4-2,-,TRBJ2-7,-,TGTGCCAGCAGCCAAGATTTTAGAGGGTCATCCTACGAGCAGTACTTC,CASSQDFRGSSYEQYF
TRBV6-5,TRBD2,TRBJ2-1,-,TGTGCCAGCAGTTACACGACTAGCGGGTATGAGCAGTTCTTC,CASSYTTSGYEQFF
TRBV2,TRBD2,TRBJ2-7,few,TGTGCCAGCAGTGACCCAGCGGGGGGTTCCCGCCACGAGCAGTACTTC,CASSDPAGGSRHEQYF
TRBV11-2,-,TRBJ1-1,-,TGTGCCAGCAGCTTAGGGGCCGGCACTGAAGCTTTCTTT,CASSLGAGTEAFF
TRBV5-1,-,TRBJ2-1,many,TGCGCCAGCAGCTTGTACGGCCTCCGTAATGAGCAGTTCTTC,CASSLYGLRNEQFF
TRBV20-1,-,TRBJ2-3,few,TGCAGTGCTAGAGATTTGGGGACATATCCAAGCACAGATACGCAGTATTTT,CSARDLGTYPSTDTQYF
TRBV27,TRBD2,TRBJ2-1,-,TGTGCCAGCAGTTTAGAGCGGGAGGTGTTCTTC,CASSLEREVFF
TRBV10-2,-,TRBJ1-6,-,TGCGCCAGCAGTTCCTACAGACTTTCACCCCTCCACTTT,CASSSYRLSPLHF
TRBV4-3,TRBD2,TRBJ2-3,many,TGCGCCAGCAGCCAAGTCGGCATAGCGGGATCAGATACGCAGTATTTT,CASSQVGIAGSDTQYF
TRBV6-2/TRBV6-3,TRBD2,TRBJ2-1,-,TGTGCCAGCATCCTAGGGGACATTGCCGGGACTAGCGGATACAATGAGCAGTTCTTC,CASILGDIAGTSGYNEQFF
TRBV28,-,TRBJ2-7,-,TGTGCCAGCAGTTTCGCAGGGCCCGGGGTCTACGAGCAGTACTTC,CASSFAGPGVYEQYF
TRBV9,-,TRBJ1-1,many,TGTGCCAGCAGCGTAGTACGGGGGACTGAAGCTTTCTTT,CASSVVRGTEAFF
TRBV25-1,-,TRBJ1-6,few,TGTGCCAGCAGTGACCAGACCTATAATTCACCCCTCCACTTT,CASSDQTYNSPLHF
TRBV30,-,TRBJ2-7,few,TGTGCCTGGAGTGCCCAGCGGGCCCCCTACGAGCAGTACTTC,CAWSAQRAPYEQYF
TRBV5-5,-,TRBJ2-1,few,TGTGCCAGCAGCTTAAACCGGGAATACAACTACAATGAGCAGTTCTTC,CASSLNREYNYNEQFF